The 28 T cell receptor beta chains given below trace back to one sample, sequenced in a study of T cell repertoires and HLA-DP antigens. No antigens are known for them. Profiled with immunoSEQ multiplex PCR; TCRdb holds only in-frame clones, not every one. Of around 90,000 clones listed, roughly 86% are singletons. Sequencing was performed on CD4+ T cells from PBMCs. Receptors originate from a man between 50 and 59 years old in good health and CMV-seronegative.

The V gene is TRBV11-2, the J gene TRBJ2-2, with no clear D. The germline gives CDR1 SGHAT, CDR2 FQNNGV. Trimming pared 6 bases from V and 7 bases from J, leaving 9 bases between. The CDR3 length is 12 residues. The CDR3 DNA reads TGTGCCAGCAGAAACGTGGGCGGGGAGCTGTTTTTT. Amino acids: CASRNVGGELFF.

CDR3 nucleotides: TGTGCCAGCAGTCCACCGGAAGAAAAACTGTTTTTT. Its translation is CASSPPEEKLFF. The V gene is TRBV6-5, the J gene TRBJ1-4, with D unclear. Trimming took 5 bases from V and 8 from J, leaving 9 bases between them. Germline CDR1 MNHEY, CDR2 SVGAGI. CDR3 size: 12 residues.

This clone was detected only once. The chain has TRBV9 and TRBJ2-3; TRBD1 matches at 12 bases. V was pared by 1 base and J by 8 bases, with 5 bases of the junction left unmatched. The CDR3 covers 15 residues. Germline CDR1 and CDR2: SGDLS and YYNGEE. CDR3: CASSVRDRGRGTQYF. The CDR3 DNA sequence: TGTGCCAGCAGCGTACGGGACAGGGGGCGCGGTACGCAGTATTTT.

The chain has TRBV5-4 and TRBJ2-7; D may match TRBD1 or TRBD2 (5 bases each). V lost 10 bases and J 0 bases, leaving 14 bases between the germline ends. Germline CDR1 reads SGHNT; CDR2 reads YYREEE (reference sequence). The length of the CDR3 is 13 residues. In DNA, the CDR3 is TGTGCCGGAGGTCGTGGGGGCTCCTACGAGCAGTACTTC. Residues: CAGGRGGSYEQYF.

V usage is TRBV7-3 and J usage is TRBJ2-3; D possibly corresponds to TRBD2 (6 bases). This CDR3 comprises 13 residues. The germline V and J ends were trimmed by 0 bases and 6 bases, with 7 bases remaining between them. Germline CDR1 reads SGHTA; CDR2 reads FQGTGA. CDR3 amino acids: CASSLTREDTQYF. CDR3 in DNA: TGTGCCAGCAGCTTAACCCGGGAGGATACGCAGTATTTT.

This chain connects TRBV6-1 to TRBJ1-6; 8 bases map to TRBD1. The CDR3 extends over 14 amino acids. Germline V gives CDR1 MNHNS, CDR2 SASEGT. The J segment lost 7 bases and the V segment lost 1 base, leaving 0 bases of the junction unmatched. CDR3 loop: CASSEGTGNSPLHF. The CDR3 nucleotides are TGTGCCAGCAGTGAAGGGACAGGGAATTCACCCCTCCACTTT.

This clone was seen a few times. The chain is built from TRBV7-3 and TRBJ2-3; maybe TRBD1 (6 bases). V lost 5 bases to trimming and J lost 2 bases, with 11 bases between them. The CDR3 length is 14 residues. Looked up from germline, CDR1 is SGHTA and CDR2 is FQGTGA. The CDR3: CASSAGVLTDTQYF. CDR3 sequence (DNA): TGTGCCAGCAGCGCAGGGGTCCTCACAGATACGCAGTATTTT.

The rearrangement links TRBV5-5 to TRBJ1-4; 10 bases are a match to TRBD1. The CDR3 totals 15 residues. Unmatched junction bases numbered 6, after V lost 0 bases and J lost 10 bases. Germline CDR1 SGHKS, CDR2 YYEKEE (reference sequence). The chain's CDR3 is CASSLEGTGAGKLFF. DNA for the CDR3: TGTGCCAGCAGCTTGGAAGGGACAGGGGCCGGAAAACTGTTTTTT. Drawing the rest from reference TRBV5-5 and TRBJ1-4, the complete variable domain is DAGVTQSPTHLIKTRGQQVTLRCSPISGHKSVSWYQQVLGQGPQFIFQYYEKEERGRGNFPDRFSARQFPNYSSELNVNALLLGDSALYLCASSLEGTGAGKLFFGSGTQLSVL.

V gene TRBV11-2 combines with J gene TRBJ2-7; D gene uncertain. The germline V and J ends were trimmed by 5 bases and 6 bases, with 14 bases remaining between them. CDR3 size: 13 residues. Germline V lookup: CDR1 SGHAT, CDR2 FQNNGV. Here the CDR3 reads CASSPVLTGEQYF. The CDR3 nucleotides are TGTGCCAGCAGCCCGGTTCTGACGGGCGAGCAGTACTTC.

The chain links TRBV6-1 to TRBJ2-3; 8 nucleotides align to TRBD2. Looked up from germline, CDR1 is MNHNS and CDR2 is SASEGT. Trimming cost V 4 bases and J 5 bases; bases outside gene matches: 8. CDR3 length: 15 amino acids. The CDR3: CASSATGGAKDTQYF. The CDR3 nucleotides read TGTGCCAGCAGTGCCACCGGGGGGGCAAAAGATACGCAGTATTTT.

This sequence joins TRBV19 and TRBJ1-5; tentatively, D is TRBD1 (6 bases). The CDR3 runs to 15 residues. V lost 6 bases and J 1 base, leaving 13 bases between the germline ends. The germline V gene encodes CDR1 LNHDA and CDR2 SQIVND (reference sequence). The CDR3 coding sequence is TGTGCCAGTAGGAGGGGGGGAAGGAGCAATCAGCCCCAGCATTTT. This gives the protein CASRRGGRSNQPQHF.

This chain joins TRBV4-1 and TRBJ2-3, with no clear D. Trimming took off 1 base at V and 7 bases at J, with 9 bases between the two ends. The CDR3 is made up of 13 amino acids. The germline gives CDR1 MGHRA, CDR2 YSYEKL. The CDR3 region has the DNA TGCGCCAGCAGCCAAGGCTCGGCAAATACGCAGTATTTT. It encodes CASSQGSANTQYF.

In DNA form, the CDR3 reads TGCAGTGCCCAAGGGGGATACGAGCAGTACTTC. This encodes CSAQGGYEQYF. V is TRBV20-1 and J is TRBJ2-7; tentatively, D is TRBD1 (6 bases). Trimming stripped 6 bases from V and 4 bases from J, with 10 bases between. Germline lookup yields CDR1 DFQATT and CDR2 SNEGSKA (reference sequence). This CDR3 is built from 11 residues.

The genes are TRBV28 and TRBJ1-2; D is undetermined. Germline V gene lookup returns CDR1 MDHEN and CDR2 SYDVKM. The CDR3 extends over 11 amino acids. V was cut by 5 bases and J by 4 bases, with 5 bases left in between. CDR3: CASSETYGYTF. CDR3 DNA sequence: TGTGCCAGCAGTGAGACCTATGGCTACACCTTC.

This clone was seen more than once but under ten times. This chain joins TRBV7-3 and TRBJ1-1, with D tentatively TRBD1 (5 bases). The germline V gene encodes CDR1 SGHTA and CDR2 FQGTGA. The V gene lost 6 bases and the J gene lost 3 bases, with 11 bases spanning the gap. The length of the CDR3 is 13 residues. CDR3 coding DNA: TGTGCCAGCAGATCAGGGTTTCACACTGAAGCTTTCTTT. Amino acid sequence: CASRSGFHTEAFF.

The V call is TRBV6-1, the J call TRBJ1-3; 7 positions match TRBD1. CDR3 length: 15 amino acids. J gave up 0 bases and V 6 bases, and 5 bases lay outside the gene matches. Germline values: CDR1 MNHNS, CDR2 SASEGT. The CDR3 nucleotides are TGTGCCAGCAGGTTAGGACAGGCCTCTGGAAACACCATATATTTT. The encoded protein is CASRLGQASGNTIYF.

The V and J genes are TRBV11-1 and TRBJ1-3; D remains unclear. V dropped 5 bases and J dropped 2 bases, with 13 bases sitting between them. This CDR3 contains 15 residues. Germline CDR1 SGHAT, CDR2 FQDESV (reference sequence). Here the CDR3 reads CASSPRTGTGNTIYF. The CDR3 DNA follows: TGTGCCAGCAGCCCCCGGACGGGGACTGGAAACACCATATATTTT.

This clone was detected only once. CDR3 DNA sequence: TGTGCTAGTGGCCTCCGACAGGGCCTTGAAGCTTTCTTT. This encodes CASGLRQGLEAFF. The V gene is TRBV12-5, the J gene TRBJ1-1; the match to TRBD1 covers 7 bases. CDR3 length: 13 residues. The trim removed 6 bases at V and 7 bases at J, leaving 8 bases unmatched. Germline assignment: CDR1 LGHNT and CDR2 FRNRAP.

The chain employs TRBV9 and TRBJ2-1; 7 positions match TRBD2. CDR3 length equals 15 residues. V shed 3 bases, J shed 5 bases, and the junction held 8 bases outside the gene matches. Germline CDR1 SGDLS, CDR2 YYNGEE. CDR3 sequence: CASSGGLVGDNEQFF. In nucleotides, the CDR3 is TGTGCCAGCAGCGGTGGACTAGTTGGGGACAATGAGCAGTTCTTC.

The gene calls are TRBV5-1 and TRBJ2-7, with 7 bases aligning to TRBD1. Trimming took 7 bases from V and 5 from J; bases not matched to a gene: 6. The CDR3 is made up of 12 amino acids. The germline gives CDR1 SGHRS, CDR2 YFSETQ. The CDR3 DNA sequence: TGCGCCAGCGGAACACAGGGGAACGAGCAGTACTTC. It yields the protein CASGTQGNEQYF.

The chain links TRBV5-4 to TRBJ1-1; TRBD1 is a possible D gene (6 bases). Germline CDR1 SGHNT, CDR2 YYREEE (reference sequence). The CDR3 has 15 amino acids. V was cut by 4 bases and J by 5 bases, with 18 bases left in between. Written as DNA, the CDR3 is TGTGCCAGCAGCGTGGGAGGCAGGGGTAGGACTGAAGCTTTCTTT. Protein sequence: CASSVGGRGRTEAFF.

The J gene is TRBJ2-2, the V gene TRBV7-8; unclear D gene. From germline, CDR1 is SGHVS and CDR2 FQNEAQ. V was cut by 3 bases and J by 2 bases, with 10 bases left in between. This CDR3 comprises 15 residues. CDR3 protein: CASSFETRNTGELFF. The DNA of the CDR3 is TGTGCCAGCAGCTTTGAAACGCGAAACACCGGGGAGCTGTTTTTT.

The rearrangement links TRBV15 to TRBJ1-4; 7 bases fit TRBD1. Germline CDR1 is LNHNV and CDR2 is YYDKDF (reference sequence). The CDR3 length is 19 residues. V dropped 1 base and J dropped 0; count of bases not matched to a gene: 11. The CDR3 DNA sequence: TGTGCCACCAGCAGAGGAAGAGGCGGGAGGGGGCCAACTAATGAAAAACTGTTTTTT. This gives the protein CATSRGRGGRGPTNEKLFF.

The rearrangement links TRBV5-1 to TRBJ1-5, with unresolved D. Germline values: CDR1 SGHRS, CDR2 YFSETQ. The ends were cut back, 1 base at V and 0 bases at J, with 8 bases in the middle. The CDR3 contains 15 residues. Here the CDR3 DNA reads TGCGCCAGCAGCTTGTACGCAGATAGCAATCAGCCCCAGCATTTT. Protein product: CASSLYADSNQPQHF.

The rearrangement links TRBV5-1 to TRBJ1-1; TRBD1 is a possible D gene (5 bases). This CDR3 has 16 amino acids. Germline CDR1 SGHRS, CDR2 YFSETQ. V was pared by 1 base and J by 2 bases, with 15 bases between. Written as DNA, the CDR3 is TGCGCCAGCAGCTTGACCAGCCCCGGGACCAACACTGAAGCTTTCTTT. Translating it yields CASSLTSPGTNTEAFF.

V usage is TRBV4-3 and J usage is TRBJ1-2; D may be TRBD1 (5 bases). The length of the CDR3 is 14 residues. V lost 4 bases and J 7 bases, leaving 16 bases between the germline ends. CDR1 and CDR2 (germline): LGHNA, YSLEER. The chain's CDR3 is CASSREQVLGGYTF. CDR3 DNA: TGCGCCAGCAGCCGAGAACAGGTTCTCGGTGGCTACACCTTC.

The chain combines TRBV5-1 with TRBJ2-3; D possibly corresponds to TRBD2 (6 bases). Germline V gene sequence: CDR1 SGHRS, CDR2 YFSETQ. V was clipped by 2 bases and J by 0 bases, with 10 bases between them. This CDR3 has 15 amino acids. For the CDR3, the DNA is TGCGCCAGCAGCTTTGACGGGAGAAGCACAGATACGCAGTATTTT. Encoded protein: CASSFDGRSTDTQYF.

This clone is categorized as medium-sized (0.01 to 0.1%). V usage is TRBV6-5 and J usage is TRBJ2-7; TRBD2 matches at 13 bases. Germline-derived CDR1 and CDR2 are MNHEY and SVGAGI. The CDR3 has 13 amino acids. Trimming removed 8 bases from V and 5 bases from J; junction bases left unmatched: 3. CDR3 protein: CASRGTSGNEQYF. CDR3 DNA: TGTGCCAGCCGAGGGACTAGCGGGAACGAGCAGTACTTC.